This TCR beta chain stems from a study of shared clonotypes between healthy human individuals. The repertoire was sequenced with immunoSEQ multiplex PCR; TCRdb's copy has only in-frame clones and lacks some. The sample comprises roughly 2 million clones, approximately 95% of which are singletons, and roughly 1% rests with the top ten. CD45RO negativity and positive selection for CCR7 defined naive CD8 cells, a population that excluded terminally differentiated effector memory CD45RA+ cells. CDR1 is SGHTA, CDR2 FQGNSA, per germline. Trimming left V 0 bases short and J 5 bases short, with 17 bases between. The CDR3 contains 17 residues. Findings and limits, study-wide: The study found about 5.1% of naive CD4 clonotypes shared across four donors.

As concerns this clone: Its specificity is unknown.

The sequenced sample was naive CD8+ T cells sorted from blood. This TCR was recovered from a man younger than 35 in good health. This chain uses TRBV7-2 with TRBJ2-1; TRBD2 might be the D (6 bases). CDR3 sequence reads: CASSLAGGNWEDNEQFF. The DNA of the CDR3 is TGTGCCAGCAGCTTAGCGGGGGGTAACTGGGAAGACAATGAGCAGTTCTTC. The variable domain in full, with the rest retrieved from reference TRBV7-2 and TRBJ2-1, is GAGVSQSPSNKVTEKGKDVELRCDPISGHTALYWYRQSLGQGLEFLIYFQGNSAPDKSGLPSDRFSAERTGGSVSTLTIQRTQQEDSAVYLCASSLAGGNWEDNEQFFGPGTRLTVL.